A single sample is the source of the 13 T cell receptor beta chains below, sequenced in a study of cytomegalovirus exposure and HLA in healthy donors. It was with 60 Vbeta and 13 Jbeta primers that the PCR ran. TCRdb's copy holds only in-frame clones and misses some; the assay was immunoSEQ multiplex PCR. The top ten clones hold around 3.2% of a sample with 65,000 to 95,000 clones, over 65% of them seen once. Sequenced input: PBMCs. These receptors all stem from a man aged 50 or older in good health and CMV-seronegative.

The chain carries TRBV30 and TRBJ2-4, with D possibly TRBD1 on 6 matching bases. V was shortened by 5 bases and J by 3 bases, with 14 bases between the two germline ends. This CDR3 is 14 amino acids long. Per germline, CDR1 GTSNPN and CDR2 SVGIG (reference sequence). The CDR3 DNA is TGTGCCTGGGGCTTACAGGGTAGCAAAAACATTCAGTACTTC. This codes for CAWGLQGSKNIQYF.

V usage is TRBV28 and J usage is TRBJ1-3; D is uncertain. V lost 7 bases to trimming and J lost 3 bases, with 7 bases between them. This CDR3 comprises 12 residues. CDR1 and CDR2 (germline): MDHEN, SYDVKM. This chain's CDR3 is CASTSSGNTIYF. The DNA of the CDR3 is TGTGCCAGCACTAGTAGTGGAAACACCATATATTTT.

Only a few counts were recorded for this clone. The rearrangement links TRBV6-6 to TRBJ1-2; D is possibly TRBD1 (5 bases). The V end lost 8 bases, the J end lost 7 bases, and 20 bases lay between the germline ends. Per germline, CDR1 MNHNY and CDR2 SVGAGI (reference sequence). This CDR3 contains 14 residues. CDR3 DNA sequence: TGTGCCAGCTTCCGCGGGACGGTTCGTCTTGGCTACACCTTC. Amino acids: CASFRGTVRLGYTF.

The V gene is TRBV19, the J gene TRBJ2-3, with D maybe TRBD1 (6 bases). V was cut by 6 bases and J by 0 bases, with 16 bases left in between. CDR1 and CDR2 (germline): LNHDA, SQIVND (reference sequence). The CDR3 runs to 16 residues. The CDR3 DNA follows: TGTGCCAGTAGCAATCTACAGGGTTCTAGCACAGATACGCAGTATTTT. Amino acid sequence: CASSNLQGSSTDTQYF.

The gene calls are TRBV7-3 and TRBJ2-5; D is perhaps TRBD1 (6 bases). This CDR3 region has 15 residues. V was trimmed by 5 bases and J by 2 bases, leaving 15 bases between them. Germline CDR1 SGHTA, CDR2 FQGTGA. The CDR3 here is CASSPGDTPQETQYF. CDR3 bases: TGTGCCAGCAGCCCCGGGGACACCCCTCAAGAGACCCAGTACTTC. Full variable domain (missing parts from reference TRBV7-3 and TRBJ2-5): GAGVSQTPSNKVTEKGKYVELRCDPISGHTALYWYRQSLGQGPEFLIYFQGTGAADDSGLPNDRFFAVRPEGSVSTLKIQRTERGDSAVYLCASSPGDTPQETQYFGPGTRLLVL.

The chain has TRBV7-3 and TRBJ1-1, with TRBD1 identical over 7 bases. The germline V gene has CDR1 SGHTA and CDR2 FQGTGA. The CDR3 has 14 amino acids. V lost 2 bases and J lost 1; bases outside the gene matches: 1. This CDR3 is CASSLGTENTEAFF. CDR3 DNA: TGTGCCAGCAGCTTAGGGACAGAGAACACTGAAGCTTTCTTT.

This clone showed up just a few times. The chain is built from TRBV6-5 and TRBJ1-4, with a weak D call TRBD1 (6 bases). The CDR3 length is 14 residues. The germline CDR1 and CDR2 sequences are MNHEY and SVGAGI. Trimming shortened V by 8 bases and J by 5 bases, and 15 bases separated the two germline ends. Here the CDR3 reads CASAPRTANEKLFF. CDR3 DNA: TGTGCCAGCGCCCCTCGGACAGCAAATGAAAAACTGTTTTTT.

This sequence joins TRBV18 and TRBJ1-2, with D tentatively TRBD1 (6 bases). Per the germline V gene, CDR1 is KGHSH and CDR2 is LQKENI. The CDR3 contains 13 residues. V was shortened by 2 bases and J by 4 bases, with 8 bases between the two germline ends. The CDR3 bases are TGTGCCAGCTCACCAGAACAGGGCTATGGCTACACCTTC. Encoded protein: CASSPEQGYGYTF. Full variable domain (outside the CDR3, taken from reference TRBV18 and TRBJ1-2): NAGVMQNPRHLVRRRGQEARLRCSPMKGHSHVYWYRQLPEEGLKFMVYLQKENIIDESGMPKERFSAEFPKEGPSILRIQQVVRGDSAAYFCASSPEQGYGYTFGSGTRLTVV.

This clone was seen more than once but under ten times. J is TRBJ2-7 and V is TRBV5-6; TRBD2 aligns across 7 bases. The V gene's germline CDR1 is SGHDT and CDR2 YYEEEE. This CDR3 spans 13 amino acids. Germline trimming cut 1 base from V and 7 bases from J; bases unmatched to any gene: 5. The CDR3 sequence: CASSLSAGVEQYF. The DNA of the CDR3 is TGTGCCAGCAGCTTGTCCGCGGGGGTTGAGCAGTACTTC.

This chain joins TRBV6-5 and TRBJ1-5; TRBD1 agrees at 10 bases. The V segment lost 7 bases and the J segment 2 bases; nucleotides outside the gene matches: 2. The germline CDR1 and CDR2 sequences are MNHEY and SVGAGI. CDR3 length: 14 residues. The CDR3 DNA is TGTGCCAGCACCGGGACAGGGGGCAATCAGCCCCAGCATTTT. Its translation: CASTGTGGNQPQHF.

The chain carries TRBV5-1 and TRBJ1-1, with 9 bases fitting TRBD1. After removal of 0 bases from V and 5 bases from J, the junction contained 5 bases not matched to a gene. CDR1 is SGHRS, CDR2 YFSETQ, per germline. The CDR3 has 15 amino acids. In DNA, the CDR3 is TGCGCCAGCAGCTTGGGGGGACAGGGAAGGACTGAAGCTTTCTTT. Translating it yields CASSLGGQGRTEAFF. Full variable domain (missing parts from reference TRBV5-1 and TRBJ1-1): KAGVTQTPRYLIKTRGQQVTLSCSPISGHRSVSWYQQTPGQGLQFLFEYFSETQRNKGNFPGRFSGRQFSNSRSEMNVSTLELGDSALYLCASSLGGQGRTEAFFGQGTRLTVV.

This chain links TRBV7-9 with TRBJ1-1; D is undetermined. The germline V gene has CDR1 SEHNR and CDR2 FQNEAQ (reference sequence). The CDR3 is 14 residues long. Trimming removed 1 base from V and 4 bases from J, with 10 bases in between. In DNA form, the CDR3 reads TGTGCCAGCAGCTTAGGAGGAAAAAGCACTGAAGCTTTCTTT. Its translation is CASSLGGKSTEAFF.

The chain has TRBV15 and TRBJ2-7, with a tentative D call TRBD1 (6 bases). The V end was cut by 4 bases, the J end by 7 bases, with 14 bases between. The germline CDR1 and CDR2 sequences are LNHNV and YYDKDF (reference sequence). The CDR3 spans 13 residues. CDR3 nucleotide sequence: TGTGCCACCAGCATCCCTGACAGGTCTGAGCAGTACTTC. Translated, it gives CATSIPDRSEQYF.